This is a list of T cell receptor beta chains from one sample in a study of blood T cell repertoires in COVID-19. Profiling relied on immunoSEQ multiplex PCR, and the TCRdb table lists in-frame clones only, not all of them. The sample has hundreds of thousands of clones, 70% to 90% seen once. The specimen was peripheral blood. These receptors all stem from a woman aged 25 to 39 with active or convalescent COVID-19. The CDR3 runs from the conserved cysteine through the conserved F or W. The D gene is left open where the match is weak. Clone size is shown for a subset of rows, as once, few, many or a class of expanded clone.

d_call cdr3_length j_call clone_size v_call cdr3_aa cdr3_nt
- 13 TRBJ1-1 - TRBV6-6 CASSTGAGTEAFF TGTGCCAGCAGTACGGGTGCGGGCACTGAAGCTTTCTTT
TRBD2 17 TRBJ2-2 - TRBV28 CASSLSGLAGGAGELFF TGTGCCAGCAGTTTATCTGGACTAGCGGGAGGGGCCGGGGAGCTGTTTTTT
- 16 TRBJ1-3 - TRBV9 CASSPDFAGGGNTIYF TGTGCCAGCAGCCCCGATTTCGCCGGCGGTGGAAACACCATATATTTT
- 14 TRBJ1-2 - TRBV15 CATRGGLDGDGYTF TGTGCCACCCGTGGAGGGTTAGACGGGGACGGCTACACCTTC
TRBD1 14 TRBJ2-1 - TRBV29-1 CSVRDRGWDNEQFF TGCAGCGTCAGGGACAGGGGGTGGGACAATGAGCAGTTCTTC
TRBD2 15 TRBJ2-6 once TRBV5-4 CASSWGGSGANVLTF TGTGCCAGCAGCTGGGGGGGCTCTGGGGCCAACGTCCTGACTTTC
- 15 TRBJ1-3 - TRBV7-8 CASSLRDSSGNTIYF TGTGCCAGCAGCCTCAGAGACAGCTCTGGAAACACCATATATTTT
TRBD1 17 TRBJ1-1 - TRBV30 CAWRALTWTGANTEAFF TGTGCCTGGAGGGCCTTAACCTGGACAGGGGCGAACACTGAAGCTTTCTTT
TRBD2 15 TRBJ2-7 - TRBV20-1 CSASKPGLALDEQYF TGCAGTGCTAGTAAACCGGGACTAGCACTTGACGAGCAGTACTTC
- 14 TRBJ1-1 few TRBV10-1 CASSDTKTVTEAFF TGCGCCAGCAGTGATACCAAAACAGTCACTGAAGCTTTCTTT
- 12 TRBJ2-7 - TRBV3-1/TRBV3-2 CASSQYSYEQYF TGTGCCAGCAGCCAATATAGTTACGAGCAGTACTTC
- 13 TRBJ1-1 - TRBV30 CAWIGQENTEAFF TGTGCCTGGATCGGACAAGAGAACACTGAAGCTTTCTTT
TRBD1 13 TRBJ2-2 - TRBV19 CAVGQWNTGELFF TGTGCCGTGGGACAGTGGAACACCGGGGAGCTGTTTTTT
- 14 TRBJ2-7 - TRBV13 CASRKGGSSYEQYF TGTGCCAGCAGGAAAGGGGGTAGCTCCTACGAGCAGTACTTC
TRBD2 16 TRBJ2-5 - TRBV19 CASSEGTSGIEETQYF TGTGCCAGTAGTGAAGGGACTAGCGGGATAGAGGAGACCCAGTACTTC
- 13 TRBJ2-5 - TRBV29-1 CSVEVVLSRTQYF TGCAGCGTTGAGGTTGTTTTGTCCAGGACCCAGTACTTC
- 15 TRBJ1-2 - TRBV11-2 CASSLSPAGNYGYTF TGTGCCAGCAGCTTATCCCCCGCAGGAAACTATGGCTACACCTTC
TRBD2 16 TRBJ2-2 few TRBV29-1 CSVAYPTSEGTGELFF TGCAGCGTCGCCTACCCGACTAGCGAGGGCACCGGGGAGCTGTTTTTT
TRBD2 18 TRBJ2-1 - TRBV28 CASSFLLGTSGTDDEQFF TGTGCCAGCAGTTTCCTCTTAGGGACTAGCGGGACTGACGATGAGCAGTTCTTC
- 12 TRBJ2-7 - TRBV13 CASSLSLAEQYF TGTGCCAGCAGCTTAAGTCTGGCCGAGCAGTACTTC
TRBD1 18 TRBJ2-5 - TRBV7-8 CASGGTGGGVRLQETQYF TGTGCCAGCGGGGGGACAGGGGGCGGGGTTCGGTTGCAAGAGACCCAGTACTTC
TRBD1 15 TRBJ1-5 - TRBV5-4 CASSSGQGQGQPQHF TGTGCCAGCAGCAGCGGACAGGGGCAAGGTCAGCCCCAGCATTTT
TRBD2 15 TRBJ2-7 - TRBV7-6 CASSTTSGGTYEQYF TGTGCCAGCAGCACCACTAGCGGGGGTACCTACGAGCAGTACTTC
- 15 TRBJ1-1 - TRBV19 CASSTPLRERTEAFF TGTGCCAGTAGTACGCCCTTGAGGGAGCGGACTGAAGCTTTCTTT
- 14 TRBJ2-7 - TRBV11-2 CASSLVWGPHEQYF TGTGCCAGCAGCTTAGTTTGGGGGCCCCACGAGCAGTACTTC
TRBD1 12 TRBJ2-7 - TRBV5-1 CASTVDRGEQYF TGCGCCAGCACAGTCGACAGGGGCGAGCAGTACTTC
TRBD1 13 TRBJ2-3 - TRBV27 CASSRTGGSTQYF TGTGCCAGCAGTAGGACAGGGGGCAGTACGCAGTATTTT
TRBD1 15 TRBJ2-7 few TRBV24-1 CATSAGTGSSYEQYF TGTGCCACCAGTGCCGGGACAGGGAGCTCCTACGAGCAGTACTTC
- 17 TRBJ2-1 once TRBV7-2 CASSLYTGGASYNEQFF TGTGCCAGCAGCTTATATACAGGAGGGGCCTCCTACAATGAGCAGTTCTTC
TRBD1 15 TRBJ1-3 - TRBV6-6 CASSPGQFSGNTIYF TGTGCCAGCAGCCCGGGACAGTTCTCTGGAAACACCATATATTTT
- 12 TRBJ2-1 - TRBV19 CASSRAVNEQFF TGTGCCAGTAGTAGGGCCGTTAATGAGCAGTTCTTC
TRBD2 15 TRBJ2-3 - TRBV3-1/TRBV3-2 CASRQTGGSTDTQYF TGTGCCAGCAGGCAGACGGGGGGGAGCACAGATACGCAGTATTTT
- 14 TRBJ1-2 - TRBV3-1/TRBV3-2 CASSQVEGNYGYTF TGTGCCAGCAGCCAAGTCGAGGGTAACTATGGCTACACCTTC
- 14 TRBJ1-4 - TRBV6-5 CASSIGVTNEKLFF TGTGCCAGCAGTATAGGGGTGACTAATGAAAAACTGTTTTTT
TRBD1 15 TRBJ2-7 - TRBV11-2 CASSPGQGNSYEQYF TGTGCCAGCAGCCCAGGACAGGGGAATTCCTACGAGCAGTACTTC
- 13 TRBJ1-2 - TRBV6-5 CASSYSRVLSYTF TGTGCCAGCAGTTACTCCAGGGTTTTAAGCTACACCTTC
TRBD1 15 TRBJ1-2 - TRBV6-6 CASSLNRDRDHGYTF TGTGCCAGCAGCCTGAACCGGGACAGGGATCATGGCTACACCTTC
- 12 TRBJ2-1 - TRBV3-1/TRBV3-2 CASSQAYNEQFF TGTGCCAGCAGCCAAGCTTACAATGAGCAGTTCTTC
TRBD2 15 TRBJ2-3 - TRBV30 CAWSFAGELTDTQYF TGTGCCTGGAGCTTCGCGGGGGAGCTCACAGATACGCAGTATTTT
TRBD1 16 TRBJ1-5 - TRBV7-6 CASSLGTGGGNQPQHF TGTGCCAGCAGCTTGGGGACAGGGGGCGGCAATCAGCCCCAGCATTTT
TRBD2 15 TRBJ2-3 - TRBV11-2 CASSFRLAGTDTQYF TGTGCCAGCAGCTTCAGACTAGCTGGCACAGATACGCAGTATTTT
- 15 TRBJ1-1 - TRBV6-6 CASSYSRASNTEAFF TGTGCCAGCAGTTACTCTCGAGCTTCGAACACTGAAGCTTTCTTT
- 18 TRBJ1-1 - TRBV21-1 CASSLLNRGQCEDTEAFF TGTGCCAGCAGCCTGTTGAACAGGGGGCAATGCGAAGACACTGAAGCTTTCTTT
- 15 TRBJ1-4 - TRBV7-9 CASSPDRLSGEKLFF TGTGCCAGCAGCCCAGACAGACTCTCGGGTGAAAAACTGTTTTTT
- 13 TRBJ2-3 - TRBV18 CASSPIIQDTQYF TGTGCCAGCTCACCTATTATTCAGGATACGCAGTATTTT
- 16 TRBJ2-2 - TRBV5-6 CASSLLDRDTTGELFF TGTGCCAGCAGCTTGCTTGACCGGGACACCACCGGGGAGCTGTTTTTT
TRBD1 13 TRBJ1-1 - TRBV9 CASSTGQQTEAFF TGTGCCAGCAGCACGGGACAGCAAACCGAAGCTTTCTTT
- 13 TRBJ2-2 - TRBV15 CATSRNRGGELFF TGTGCCACCAGCAGGAACCGGGGCGGGGAGCTGTTTTTT
- 14 TRBJ1-1 - TRBV9 CASSVSAMNTEAFF TGTGCCAGCAGCGTCAGCGCCATGAACACTGAAGCTTTCTTT
- 14 TRBJ2-7 - TRBV11-2 CASSLSRASYEQYF TGTGCCAGCAGCTTATCGCGGGCGTCCTACGAGCAGTACTTC
- 15 TRBJ2-1 once TRBV5-1 CASSSWDTTDNEQFF TGCGCCAGCAGCTCGTGGGACACGACTGACAATGAGCAGTTCTTC
- 13 TRBJ1-5 - TRBV27 CASSPGGHQPQHF TGTGCCAGCAGTCCCGGCGGCCATCAGCCCCAGCATTTT
- 12 TRBJ2-1 - TRBV10-3 CAISEVANEQFF TGTGCCATCAGTGAGGTAGCAAATGAGCAGTTCTTC
TRBD1 13 TRBJ1-1 - TRBV27 CASRRTGGTEAFF TGTGCCAGCAGACGGACAGGGGGGACTGAAGCTTTCTTT
- 12 TRBJ2-1 - TRBV7-6 CASSSNRYEQFF TGTGCCAGCAGCTCAAACCGGTATGAGCAGTTCTTC
- 17 TRBJ1-5 - TRBV19 CASSKGLDLYSNQPQHF TGTGCCAGTAGCAAGGGACTTGACCTCTATAGCAATCAGCCCCAGCATTTT
- 16 TRBJ1-5 - TRBV19 CASTDLGGAWNQPQHF TGTGCCAGTACCGATCTTGGAGGGGCTTGGAATCAGCCCCAGCATTTT
- 17 TRBJ1-1 few TRBV6-6 CASSPSQTVEMNTEAFF TGTGCCAGCAGTCCCTCGCAAACGGTAGAAATGAACACTGAAGCTTTCTTT
TRBD2 13 TRBJ2-7 - TRBV30 CAWRAGASYEQYF TGTGCCTGGAGGGCGGGAGCGTCCTACGAGCAGTACTTC